What follows is one T cell receptor beta chain and its context. These data originate in a study of OX40 agonist ivuxolimab in advanced cancers. This table comes from immunoSEQ multiplex PCR, and its TCRdb copy is limited to in-frame clones, with some not included. The table records about 40,000 clones, about 88% of them present only once. The CDR3 loop spans 18 amino acids. Trimming removed 5 bases at V and 0 bases at J, with 20 bases between. Germline values: CDR1 SGHTA, CDR2 FQGNSA. This sequence joins TRBV7-2 and TRBJ2-1, with TRBD2 as a possible D gene (7 bases). This clonotype was obtained from an adult with an advanced solid tumor such as melanoma, head and neck, liver or kidney cancer. The sequencing here drew on CD4+ or CD8+ T cells sorted from blood, taken in a trial of the OX40 agonist ivuxolimab. The chain's CDR3 is CASSPRGGHLSSYNEQFF. The CDR3 bases are TGTGCCAGCAGCCCGAGGGGGGGGCACCTGAGCTCCTACAATGAGCAGTTCTTC.